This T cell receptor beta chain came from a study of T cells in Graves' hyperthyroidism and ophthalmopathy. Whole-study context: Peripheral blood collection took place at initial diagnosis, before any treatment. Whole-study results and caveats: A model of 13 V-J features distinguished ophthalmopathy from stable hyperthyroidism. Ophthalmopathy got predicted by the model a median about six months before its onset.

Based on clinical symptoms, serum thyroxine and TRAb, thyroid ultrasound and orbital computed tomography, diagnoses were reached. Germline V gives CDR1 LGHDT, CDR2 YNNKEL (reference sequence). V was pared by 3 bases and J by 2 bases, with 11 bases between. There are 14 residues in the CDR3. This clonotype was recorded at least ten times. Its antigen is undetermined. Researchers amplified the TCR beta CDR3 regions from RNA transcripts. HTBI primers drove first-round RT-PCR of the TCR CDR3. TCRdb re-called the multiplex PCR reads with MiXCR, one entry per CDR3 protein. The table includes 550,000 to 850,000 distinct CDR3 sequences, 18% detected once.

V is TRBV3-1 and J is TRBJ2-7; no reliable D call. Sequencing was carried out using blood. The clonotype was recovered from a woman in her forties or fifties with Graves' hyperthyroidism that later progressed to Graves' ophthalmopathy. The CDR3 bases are TGTGCCAGCAGCCACGGCAGCTCAACCTACGAGCAGTACTTC. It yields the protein CASSHGSSTYEQYF.